The source of this TCR beta chain is a study of blood T cell repertoires in COVID-19. This CDR3 is 15 amino acids long. CDR1 SGHTA and CDR2 FQGNSA come from the germline V gene. Trimming took 1 base from V and 5 from J; bases not matched to a gene: 6. The data were produced by immunoSEQ multiplex PCR, yet TCRdb's version contains in-frame clones alone and is incomplete. The data hold 100,000 to 150,000 clones, with about 85% observed a single time. The chain has TRBV7-2 and TRBJ2-5, with TRBD2 matching 8 bases. Sample: peripheral blood. The sequence derives from an elderly woman with COVID-19, enrolled during active disease. This CDR3 is CASSLDGRAEETQYF. In DNA form, the CDR3 reads TGTGCCAGCAGCTTAGACGGGAGGGCCGAGGAGACCCAGTACTTC.